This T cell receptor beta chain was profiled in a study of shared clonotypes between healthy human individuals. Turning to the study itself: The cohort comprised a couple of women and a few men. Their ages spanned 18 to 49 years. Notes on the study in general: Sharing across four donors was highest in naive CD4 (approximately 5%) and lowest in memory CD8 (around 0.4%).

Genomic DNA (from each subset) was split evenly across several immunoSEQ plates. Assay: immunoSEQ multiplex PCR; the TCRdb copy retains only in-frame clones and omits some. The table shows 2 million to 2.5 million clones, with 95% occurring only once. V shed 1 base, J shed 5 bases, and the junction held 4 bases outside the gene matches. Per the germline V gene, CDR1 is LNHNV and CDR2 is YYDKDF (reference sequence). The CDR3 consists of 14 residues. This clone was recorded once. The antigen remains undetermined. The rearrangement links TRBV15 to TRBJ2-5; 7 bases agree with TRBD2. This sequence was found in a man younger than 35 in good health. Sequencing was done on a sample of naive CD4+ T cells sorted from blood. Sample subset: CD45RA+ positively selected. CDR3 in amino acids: CATSRGLAGETQYF. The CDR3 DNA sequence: TGTGCCACCAGCAGAGGACTAGCTGGTGAGACCCAGTACTTC.